These 24 T cell receptor beta chains came from one sample sequenced in a study of low-dose radiotherapy and immunotherapy resistance in tumors. Gene-specific TRAV and TRBV primers were used for first-strand cDNA, covering alpha and beta chains. TCR amplification ran approximately 22 PCR cycles using constant-region and V-primer adapter primers. TCRdb analysed the reads with MiXCR anew, one entry per CDR3 protein. The table shows 16,000 or so distinct CDR3 sequences, with roughly 70% occurring only once. These receptors all stem from a human donor with advanced metastatic prostate, ovarian, gallbladder or colorectal cancer (not recorded which). This table probably holds off-target reads from a library built for another chain.

The chain is built from TRBV5-1 and TRBJ2-7; no firm D call. CDR1 is SGHRS and CDR2 is YFSETQ in the germline V gene. V dropped 4 bases and J dropped 4 bases, with 12 bases sitting between them. This CDR3 contains 13 residues. CDR3 protein: CASSPPIVYEQYF. The CDR3 coding sequence is TGCGCCAGCAGCCCGCCGATCGTGTACGAGCAGTACTTC.

V gene TRBV29-1 combines with J gene TRBJ2-7, with a weak D call TRBD2 (5 bases). The length of the CDR3 is 11 residues. V was cut by 5 bases and J by 4 bases, with 9 bases left in between. Germline V gene lookup returns CDR1 SQVTM and CDR2 ANQGSEA. CDR3 loop: CSVQRLYEQYF. In DNA, the CDR3 is TGCAGCGTTCAGCGGCTTTACGAGCAGTACTTC.

The chain uses TRBV5-6 and TRBJ2-3; D may correspond to TRBD1 or TRBD2 (6 bases each). CDR1 is SGHDT and CDR2 is YYEEEE in the germline V gene. The CDR3 loop spans 15 amino acids. Trimming removed 0 bases from V and 5 bases from J, with 13 bases in between. The CDR3 nucleotides are TGTGCCAGCAGCTTGGCGGGGGCTGGGGGAGATACGCAGTATTTT. Amino acid sequence: CASSLAGAGGDTQYF.

This chain joins TRBV12-3 or TRBV12-4 and TRBJ1-5, with no clear D. V lost 3 bases to trimming and J lost 6 bases, with 12 bases between them. The CDR3 covers 14 residues. The CDR3 sequence: CASSFTKEGQPQHF. CDR3 in DNA: TGTGCCAGCAGTTTCACGAAGGAGGGTCAGCCCCAGCATTTT.

This chain links TRBV7-6 with TRBJ1-1; no definite D call. V lost 1 base and J lost 0, with 9 bases in between. CDR3 size: 15 residues. CDR1 is SGHVS and CDR2 is FNYEAQ in the germline V gene. The CDR3 reads CASSLGSGLNTEAFF. CDR3 sequence (DNA): TGTGCCAGCAGCTTAGGGTCCGGTTTGAACACTGAAGCTTTCTTT.

The V and J genes are TRBV29-1 and TRBJ1-1; weak D call: TRBD1 (6 bases). Germline V gene data show CDR1 as SQVTM and CDR2 as ANQGSEA. V lost 7 bases and J lost 0, with 12 bases in between. CDR3 size: 13 residues. The CDR3 nucleotides read TGCAGCGCTGTACAGGGACTGAACACTGAAGCTTTCTTT. Translating gives CSAVQGLNTEAFF.

V is TRBV19 and J is TRBJ2-7; D might be TRBD1 (5 bases). This CDR3 has 13 amino acids. CDR1 LNHDA and CDR2 SQIVND come from the germline V gene (reference sequence). V lost 5 bases, J lost 0 bases, and 8 bases lay in between. The CDR3 is CASSLQDSYEQYF. Written as DNA, the CDR3 is TGTGCCAGTAGTTTACAGGACTCCTACGAGCAGTACTTC.

The rearrangement uses TRBV20-1 and TRBJ2-5; D is unclear. This CDR3 region has 13 residues. CDR1 and CDR2 from the germline V gene are DFQATT and SNEGSKA (reference sequence). V was cut by 1 base and J by 5 bases, with 11 bases left in between. The CDR3 DNA reads as TGCAGTGCTAGAGGAAACAGTCAGGAGACCCAGTACTTC. Amino acids: CSARGNSQETQYF.

The J gene is TRBJ2-1, the V gene TRBV28; maybe TRBD1 (5 bases). Germline V CDR1 and CDR2: MDHEN, SYDVKM. The CDR3 runs 12 residues. V lost 7 bases, J lost 6 bases, and 10 bases lay in between. As DNA, the CDR3 is TGTGCCAGCACCACCACAGGCAATGAGCAGTTCTTC. It yields the protein CASTTTGNEQFF.

The rearrangement joins TRBV19 to TRBJ1-5, with 7 bases aligning to TRBD1. The CDR3 has 15 residues. Per the germline V gene, CDR1 is LNHDA and CDR2 is SQIVND (reference sequence). The junction had 6 bases not matched to a gene; V was cut back by 2 bases and J by 5 bases. This CDR3 is CASSISRQGHQPQHF. The CDR3 nucleotides are TGTGCCAGTAGTATATCCCGACAGGGCCATCAGCCCCAGCATTTT.

The chain employs TRBV11-2 and TRBJ2-1, with TRBD2 identical over 8 bases. CDR1 and CDR2 (germline): SGHAT, FQNNGV. This CDR3 spans 16 amino acids. V shed 1 base and J 8 bases; nucleotides not matched to a gene: 10. The CDR3 region is CASSLVFSGALHEQFF. As DNA, the CDR3 is TGTGCCAGCAGCTTAGTTTTTAGCGGGGCCCTCCATGAGCAGTTCTTC.

This chain links TRBV19 with TRBJ2-2; the D is unclear. The germline gives CDR1 LNHDA, CDR2 SQIVND (reference sequence). Trimming shortened V by 0 bases and J by 5 bases, and 7 bases separated the two germline ends. The CDR3 loop spans 14 amino acids. CDR3 sequence (DNA): TGTGCCAGTAGTATAGATCCCCGAACCGGGGAGCTGTTTTTT. Translation gives CASSIDPRTGELFF. Together with reference TRBV19 and TRBJ2-2, the CDR3 gives the full variable domain: DGGITQSPKYLFRKEGQNVTLSCEQNLNHDAMYWYRQDPGQGLRLIYYSQIVNDFQKGDIAEGYSVSREKKESFPLTVTSAQKNPTAFYLCASSIDPRTGELFFGEGSRLTVL.

The J gene is TRBJ2-5, the V gene TRBV5-1, with D possibly matching TRBD2 (5 bases). Between the trimmed V and J ends, which lost 6 bases and 4 bases, there was a span of 13 bases. Germline V gene lookup returns CDR1 SGHRS and CDR2 YFSETQ. The CDR3 loop spans 13 amino acids. The CDR3 is CASTRDAGETQYF. The CDR3, as DNA: TGCGCCAGCACCCGGGATGCGGGAGAGACCCAGTACTTC.

This sequence joins TRBV10-2 and TRBJ2-7; 8 positions agree with TRBD1. The junction had 13 bases not matched to a gene; V was cut back by 0 bases and J by 6 bases. Germline values: CDR1 WSHSY, CDR2 SAAADI. The CDR3 consists of 17 residues. The DNA of the CDR3 is TGCGCCAGCAGTGAGTCGTCAGGCGGACAGGGAGGCCTCGAGCAGTACTTC. Amino acid sequence: CASSESSGGQGGLEQYF.

The CDR3, as DNA: TGCAGTGCTAGTGTGGCGGGGACGTACAATGAGCAGTTCTTC. This codes for CSASVAGTYNEQFF. The genes are TRBV20-1 and TRBJ2-1; possible D gene TRBD2, 6 bases. Trimming took off 3 bases at V and 4 bases at J, with 13 bases between the two ends. This CDR3 region has 14 residues. Germline V gene sequence: CDR1 DFQATT, CDR2 SNEGSKA (reference sequence).

The chain carries TRBV29-1 and TRBJ2-7, with 8 bases aligning to TRBD1. Trimming removed 3 bases from V and 5 bases from J; junction bases left unmatched: 9. This CDR3 contains 14 residues. The germline V gene has CDR1 SQVTM and CDR2 ANQGSEA. The CDR3 nucleotides are TGCAGCGTTGAGGGCGGACAGGGTACCCACGAGCAGTACTTC. It encodes CSVEGGQGTHEQYF.

This clonotype was counted between two and nine times. V usage is TRBV12-3 or TRBV12-4 and J usage is TRBJ2-2; weak D call: TRBD1 (6 bases). V dropped 5 bases and J dropped 7 bases, with 11 bases sitting between them. The CDR3 is 13 amino acids. The CDR3 loop reads CASSTQGNGELFF. The CDR3 nucleotides are TGTGCCAGCAGTACACAGGGTAACGGGGAGCTGTTTTTT.

The rearrangement links TRBV6-2 or TRBV6-3 to TRBJ1-5; D remains ambiguous. V dropped 11 bases and J dropped 3 bases, with 23 bases sitting between them. This CDR3 is 16 amino acids long. The V gene's germline CDR1 is MNHEY and CDR2 SVGEGT. CDR3 sequence (DNA): TGTGCCCCCCCCTCGTGTGGGGAGGGCGACAATCAGCCCCAGCATTTT. Its translation is CAPPSCGEGDNQPQHF.

This sequence joins TRBV7-8 and TRBJ1-4; D unclear. The CDR3 runs to 13 residues. From germline, CDR1 is SGHVS and CDR2 FQNEAQ. Between the trimmed V and J ends, which lost 7 bases and 6 bases, there was a span of 12 bases. The CDR3 loop reads CASTMGGYEKLFF. Written as DNA, the CDR3 is TGTGCCAGCACCATGGGCGGGTATGAAAAACTGTTTTTT.

This clonotype came up a few times. The chain carries TRBV5-1 and TRBJ2-2, with D uncertain. The CDR3 totals 15 residues. V was trimmed by 0 bases and J by 0 bases, leaving 6 bases between them. Per germline, CDR1 SGHRS and CDR2 YFSETQ. The CDR3 here is CASSLAQTNTGELFF. The DNA for the CDR3 is TGCGCCAGCAGCTTGGCTCAGACGAACACCGGGGAGCTGTTTTTT.

The chain carries TRBV28 and TRBJ2-3; 8 bases match TRBD2. From germline, CDR1 is MDHEN and CDR2 SYDVKM. Trimming removed 2 bases from V and 3 bases from J; junction bases left unmatched: 4. This CDR3 has 15 amino acids. CDR3 loop: CASSLMGLGTDTQYF. As DNA, the CDR3 is TGTGCCAGCAGTTTAATGGGACTAGGAACAGATACGCAGTATTTT. Looking up the rest from reference TRBV28 and TRBJ2-3 gives the full variable domain: DVKVTQSSRYLVKRTGEKVFLECVQDMDHENMFWYRQDPGLGLRLIYFSYDVKMKEKGDIPEGYSVSREKKERFSLILESASTNQTSMYLCASSLMGLGTDTQYFGPGTRLTVL.

V usage is TRBV6-2 or TRBV6-3 and J usage is TRBJ1-2; D is undetermined. CDR3 length equals 13 residues. CDR1 and CDR2 (germline): MNHEY, SVGEGT. V shed 6 bases and J shed 6 bases, with 14 bases lying between them. CDR3 sequence reads: CASSLRGEDGYTF. CDR3 DNA: TGTGCCAGCAGCCTACGGGGAGAAGATGGCTACACCTTC.

V usage is TRBV9 and J usage is TRBJ1-2; weak D call: TRBD1 (5 bases). V was cut by 5 bases and J by 10 bases, with 27 bases left in between. The CDR3 covers 16 residues. Germline V lookup: CDR1 SGDLS, CDR2 YYNGEE. The CDR3, as DNA: TGTGCCAGCAGAGACATCTTGGACGGGGGTTCCTGGGACTACACCTTC. Amino acids: CASRDILDGGSWDYTF.

J is TRBJ1-4 and V is TRBV7-6; no firm D call. CDR1 SGHVS and CDR2 FNYEAQ come from the germline V gene. Trimming left V 5 bases short and J 1 base short, with 11 bases between. The CDR3 runs to 15 residues. The chain's CDR3 is CASSQGRQTNEKLFF. The CDR3 bases are TGTGCCAGCAGCCAAGGACGGCAAACTAATGAAAAACTGTTTTTT.